These 20 T cell receptor beta chains were all obtained from the same sample, sequenced in a study of T-cell reconstitution after alpha-beta-depleted transplantation in children. Researchers prepared the TCRbeta library using unique molecular identifiers, the study reports. TCRdb ran MiXCR on the PCR reads and lists one entry per CDR3 protein. The sample holds roughly 590,000 distinct CDR3 sequences, 15% to 20% seen once. The sequencing used PBMCs from the stem cell graft donor, collected from the stem cell graft. Receptors originate from a human donor who donated a stem cell graft to a child with acute myeloid leukemia.

The chain recombines TRBV5-1 with TRBJ1-5; D unclear. V dropped 0 bases and J dropped 4 bases, with 8 bases sitting between them. Germline CDR1 and CDR2: SGHRS and YFSETQ. The CDR3 consists of 14 residues. CDR3 bases: TGCGCCAGCAGCTTGGAGGGCCGTAATCAGCCCCAGCATTTT. It specifies CASSLEGRNQPQHF.

J is TRBJ2-7 and V is TRBV20-1; no clear D gene. From germline, CDR1 is DFQATT and CDR2 SNEGSKA (reference sequence). V shed 6 bases and J shed 3 bases, with 15 bases lying between them. The CDR3 contains 13 residues. The CDR3 DNA follows: TGCAGTGCCCCGTCCCTGGGGTACTACGAGCAGTACTTC. Translation: CSAPSLGYYEQYF.

This clonotype appeared many times. The rearrangement uses TRBV20-1 and TRBJ2-7, with D possibly matching TRBD2 (6 bases). CDR1 is DFQATT and CDR2 is SNEGSKA in the germline V gene (reference sequence). V lost 0 bases and J lost 5, with 11 bases in between. The CDR3 spans 13 residues. The CDR3 loop reads CSARDMGGNEQYF. The CDR3 DNA follows: TGCAGTGCTAGAGATATGGGGGGAAACGAGCAGTACTTC.

At least ten counts were recorded for this clonotype. The rearrangement uses TRBV29-1 and TRBJ2-3; D uncertain. The CDR3 is 14 amino acids. V shed 0 bases and J shed 0 bases, with 7 bases lying between them. Germline V gene data show CDR1 as SQVTM and CDR2 as ANQGSEA. The CDR3 protein is CSVEEFFSTDTQYF. The CDR3 bases are TGCAGCGTTGAAGAGTTCTTCAGCACAGATACGCAGTATTTT.

This clonotype has just one count. V is TRBV6-6 and J is TRBJ2-3; tentatively, D is TRBD1 (6 bases). Looked up from germline, CDR1 is MNHNY and CDR2 is SVGAGI (reference sequence). The V end was cut by 6 bases, the J end by 3 bases, with 19 bases between. CDR3 size: 16 residues. The CDR3 DNA is TGTGCCAGCAGCTCGACCGGGACAAGAACAACAGATACGCAGTATTTT. Translation: CASSSTGTRTTDTQYF.

This clonotype occurred many times. The rearrangement uses TRBV7-2 and TRBJ2-1; 7 nucleotides align to TRBD1. The V gene end was trimmed by 0 bases and the J gene end by 6 bases; junction bases not matched to a gene: 5. This CDR3 is built from 15 residues. Germline CDR1 is SGHTA and CDR2 is FQGNSA. CDR3 loop: CASSLAGGDVNEQFF. CDR3 DNA sequence: TGTGCCAGCAGCTTAGCAGGGGGCGATGTCAATGAGCAGTTCTTC. Drawing the rest from reference TRBV7-2 and TRBJ2-1, the complete variable domain is GAGVSQSPSNKVTEKGKDVELRCDPISGHTALYWYRQSLGQGLEFLIYFQGNSAPDKSGLPSDRFSAERTGGSVSTLTIQRTQQEDSAVYLCASSLAGGDVNEQFFGPGTRLTVL.

This chain uses TRBV10-3 with TRBJ2-2, with 9 bases matching TRBD2. The germline CDR1 and CDR2 sequences are ENHRY and SYGVKD. CDR3 length: 18 amino acids. V lost 0 bases, J lost 2 bases, and 7 bases stayed unmatched. The CDR3 protein is CAISESGSAGGNTGELFF. The CDR3 bases are TGTGCCATCAGTGAGTCGGGTTCAGCGGGAGGAAACACCGGGGAGCTGTTTTTT.

This chain joins TRBV14 and TRBJ2-5; no clear D gene. The CDR3 consists of 13 residues. In germline, CDR1 is SGHDN, CDR2 FVKESK. Trimming pared 1 base from V and 5 bases from J, leaving 8 bases between. In DNA, the CDR3 is TGTGCCAGCAGCCAAGGGCAGTGGGAGACCCAGTACTTC. Protein product: CASSQGQWETQYF.

Many counts were recorded for this clonotype. The rearrangement joins TRBV20-1 to TRBJ2-2, with D unresolved. The germline gives CDR1 DFQATT, CDR2 SNEGSKA (reference sequence). V was pared by 5 bases and J by 1 base, with 5 bases between. The CDR3 has 12 residues. The CDR3 protein is CSAPVNTGELFF. The DNA of the CDR3 is TGCAGTGCTCCCGTGAACACCGGGGAGCTGTTTTTT.

The chain combines TRBV2 with TRBJ1-1; D unclear. CDR1 SNHLY and CDR2 FYNNEI come from the germline V gene. Trimming took 7 bases from V and 3 from J, leaving 18 bases between them. This CDR3 contains 15 residues. CDR3: CASTPTTSAHTEAFF. CDR3 coding DNA: TGTGCCAGCACCCCGACGACCAGTGCCCACACTGAAGCTTTCTTT.

The table lists this clonotype with a few counts. V usage is TRBV7-9 and J usage is TRBJ1-1; D is undetermined. Trimming cost V 0 bases and J 7 bases, with 9 bases left between them. The germline gives CDR1 SEHNR, CDR2 FQNEAQ (reference sequence). This CDR3 comprises 13 residues. The chain's CDR3 is CASSLAGSGEAFF. CDR3 DNA sequence: TGTGCCAGCAGCTTAGCGGGGAGTGGTGAAGCTTTCTTT.

In its sample, this clonotype was seen a few times. The chain links TRBV11-2 to TRBJ2-3; D uncertain. V was trimmed by 8 bases and J by 6 bases, leaving 6 bases between them. The CDR3 consists of 10 residues. The germline V gene encodes CDR1 SGHAT and CDR2 FQNNGV. CDR3 nucleotide sequence: TGTGCCAGCGGAGACGATACGCAGTATTTT. It translates to CASGDDTQYF.

The chain employs TRBV7-9 and TRBJ1-3; 11 bases map to TRBD1. The junction had 13 bases not matched to a gene; V was cut back by 9 bases and J by 3 bases. The CDR3 covers 17 residues. The germline CDR1 and CDR2 sequences are SEHNR and FQNEAQ (reference sequence). The CDR3 nucleotides read TGTGCCAGTAGCAAAGGACAGGGGGCTTTGGATGGAAACACCATATATTTT. It encodes CASSKGQGALDGNTIYF.

The V gene is TRBV28, the J gene TRBJ1-1; D gene uncertain. The germline gives CDR1 MDHEN, CDR2 SYDVKM. CDR3 length equals 16 residues. The V gene lost 0 bases and the J gene lost 1 base, with 12 bases spanning the gap. CDR3 region: CASSLWDTVQNTEAFF. CDR3 bases: TGTGCCAGCAGTTTATGGGATACAGTCCAGAACACTGAAGCTTTCTTT.

J is TRBJ1-5 and V is TRBV27; D gene unclear. This CDR3 is built from 15 residues. Trimming removed 8 bases from V and 1 base from J, with 15 bases in between. Per the germline V gene, CDR1 is MNHEY and CDR2 is SMNVEV (reference sequence). CDR3 sequence: CASQAFEGSNQPQHF. The CDR3 nucleotides read TGTGCCAGCCAGGCCTTCGAGGGAAGCAATCAGCCCCAGCATTTT.

This rearrangement joins TRBV5-1 to TRBJ2-7; tentatively, D is TRBD1 (7 bases). Germline CDR1 reads SGHRS; CDR2 reads YFSETQ. This CDR3 has 15 amino acids. Trimming left V 3 bases short and J 6 bases short, with 19 bases between. CDR3 bases: TGCGCCAGCAGCTGGACCGGGACAGCGGGTTTCGAGCAGTACTTC. Protein sequence: CASSWTGTAGFEQYF. Based on the CDR3 plus reference TRBV5-1 and TRBJ2-7, the full variable domain is KAGVTQTPRYLIKTRGQQVTLSCSPISGHRSVSWYQQTPGQGLQFLFEYFSETQRNKGNFPGRFSGRQFSNSRSEMNVSTLELGDSALYLCASSWTGTAGFEQYFGPGTRLTVT.

This clonotype was detected many times. The J gene is TRBJ2-3, the V gene TRBV20-1; the D gene could be TRBD1 or TRBD2 (5 bases each). The CDR3 totals 12 residues. CDR1 DFQATT and CDR2 SNEGSKA come from the germline V gene (reference sequence). V lost 7 bases to trimming and J lost 0 bases, with 8 bases between them. The CDR3 is CSGDRSTDTQYF. CDR3 coding DNA: TGCAGTGGGGACCGTAGCACAGATACGCAGTATTTT.

This clonotype was counted many times. The rearrangement links TRBV29-1 to TRBJ2-1; D is unclear. With 7 bases removed from V and 6 bases from J, the gap between germline ends came to 10 bases. Germline V gene data show CDR1 as SQVTM and CDR2 as ANQGSEA. This CDR3 region has 11 residues. CDR3 coding DNA: TGCAGCGCCCGGTGGGGCAATGAGCAGTTCTTC. Translating it yields CSARWGNEQFF.

This clonotype was recorded a few times. The rearrangement joins TRBV7-9 to TRBJ1-5, with D maybe TRBD1 (6 bases). CDR1 is SEHNR, CDR2 FQNEAQ, per germline (reference sequence). The CDR3 length is 17 residues. Trimming removed 5 bases at V and 5 bases at J, with 22 bases between. The CDR3 region is CASSLLRGQGDDQPQHF. CDR3 in DNA: TGTGCCAGCAGCCTTCTTCGGGGGCAGGGTGACGATCAGCCCCAGCATTTT.

The chain couples TRBV30 to TRBJ1-5, with D maybe TRBD1 (5 bases). CDR1 is GTSNPN and CDR2 is SVGIG in the germline V gene (reference sequence). CDR3 length: 13 amino acids. V was shortened by 2 bases and J by 4 bases, with 9 bases between the two germline ends. CDR3 sequence: CAWSRDENQPQHF. CDR3 bases: TGTGCCTGGAGTAGGGACGAAAATCAGCCCCAGCATTTT.